This T cell receptor beta chain was recovered during a study of T cells in Graves' hyperthyroidism and ophthalmopathy (dated by TCRdb to about 2019). Study-wide context: Peripheral blood was sampled at the time of initial diagnosis, prior to any treatment. To identify TCR V-J signatures that set the groups apart, the researchers used a discovery cohort of 100 or so patients, made up of some 41 with Graves' ophthalmopathy and 57 with stable Graves' hyperthyroidism. Prospective prediction of ophthalmopathy was tested in an independent validation cohort consisting of about 20 hyperthyroidism patients and some 15 patients who later progressed to ophthalmopathy. The 100 discovery patients were randomly split 7:3 into training and test sets. In addition, the study compared T-cell repertoires in thyroid tissue and in blood from five to seven Graves' hyperthyroidism patients. Following sampling, methimazole starting at 30 mg daily was given to hyperthyroidism patients, and high-dose intravenous methylprednisolone was given to ophthalmopathy patients. The paper reports TCR Vbeta CDR3 sequencing of roughly 140 peripheral blood samples: 40 to 45 ophthalmopathy, over 70 hyperthyroidism and 17 progressor patients. The investigation overall reported the following: Most expanded thyroid clonotypes (frequency above 0.001) were also detected in blood, a finding suggesting that blood repertoires may reflect thyroid immune responses. Ophthalmopathy was separated from stable hyperthyroidism by a 13 V-J signature model, with 87.88% sensitivity and about 81% specificity obtained in cross-validation and 80%/75% obtained in testing. No statistical method was used to set the sample size in advance, and investigators knew the group allocation. During validation, the model predicted progression to ophthalmopathy a median of about 5.9 months ahead of onset, with 70.59% sensitivity and 72% to 80% specificity.

Amplification of TCR beta CDR3 regions was carried out from RNA transcripts. A first-round RT-PCR of the TCR CDR3 used the HTBI primer set with the Qiagen OneStep RT-PCR kit. Libraries were constructed in a second round of multiplex PCR, after which size selection and purification were carried out. Sequencing of the libraries was done on an Illumina HiSeq2000 using paired-end 100 bp reads. The authors processed their data as follows. Raw data were processed with SOAPnuke, discarding reads with adapters, uncalled bases, mean Phred below 15, or no exact constant-primer or identifier match. COPE v1.2.5 was used to merge the high-quality paired reads, and each unique nucleotide sequence was defined as a clonotype. MiTCR v1.1 was used to align the clonotypes against IMGT TRBV, TRBD and TRBJ reference segments. The analysis included only V-J combinations with a frequency above 0.0001, which together covered 99% to 99.2% of the repertoires. The TCS score was defined as the ratio of F50 (clonal expansion) to E x V (chaos), calculated using BLOSUM62-based TCRdist between CDR3 peptides within each V-J. Welch's t-statistics and random forest reduced around 510 V-J features to 10 to 15, which were used in a naive Bayes classifier (R e1071). Thyroid-blood repertoire similarity was quantified with the Morisita-Horn index. The public sequencing data were trimmed at Q25 with fastp and processed into clonotypes with MiXCR by TCRdb, which kept only in-frame beta chains. A single entry per CDR3 protein holds the most common genes and DNA from its merged rows. TCRdb assigned the V and J calls; the authors' analysis was not used. This sample has 640,000 or so distinct CDR3 sequences in its table, and roughly 15% of those were observed once. The ten largest clones take up approximately 4.2% of the sample.

This clonotype has at least ten counts. No cognate antigen has been identified for it. One base away there is no much larger clone; base qualities are not given. Taken from the germline V gene, the CDR1 and CDR2 loops are MNHEY and SVGEGT. V gives up 6 bases and J gives up 8 bases, and the segment between their germline ends measures 10 bases. From cysteine to phenylalanine, the CDR3 is 11 amino acids long. Only the CDR3 region is kept as DNA, spanning 33 bases read in frame from base 1. In the ophthalmopathy patients, disease was moderately to severely active, with a Clinical Activity Score of 3 or more, a NOSPECS grade of 4 or more, and a duration of less than 3 months. Exclusion was applied to patients with uncontrolled infections, other autoimmune diseases, pregnancy or lactation. Diagnoses were established on the basis of clinical symptoms, serum thyroxine and TRAb, thyroid ultrasound, and orbital computed tomography. Ficoll-Paque density gradient centrifugation was used to isolate PBMCs from 9.5 to 10 ml of fresh peripheral blood. Total RNA was extracted using Trizol reagent, and RNA quality was assessed on an Agilent 2100 Bioanalyzer.

The sequenced sample was blood. The clonotype comes from a woman in her thirties or forties with Graves' ophthalmopathy. This sequence uses TRBV6-2 or TRBV6-3 and TRBJ1-1; TRBD1 could be the D gene, as 6 bases match. The DNA sequence is TGTGCCAGCAGGGACGGGGGCGAAGCTTTCTTT. Translated, this gives CASRDGGEAFF.